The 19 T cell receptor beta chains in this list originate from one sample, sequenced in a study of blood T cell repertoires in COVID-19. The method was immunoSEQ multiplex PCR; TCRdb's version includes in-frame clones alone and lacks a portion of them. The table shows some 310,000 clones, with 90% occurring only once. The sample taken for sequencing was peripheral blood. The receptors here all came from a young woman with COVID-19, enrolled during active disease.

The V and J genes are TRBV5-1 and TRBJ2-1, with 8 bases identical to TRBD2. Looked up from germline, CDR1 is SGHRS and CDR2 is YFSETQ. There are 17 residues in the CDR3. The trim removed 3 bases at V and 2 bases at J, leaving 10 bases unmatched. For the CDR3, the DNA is TGCGCCAGCAGCTCGGCTACCGGGACTAGAACCTACAATGAGCAGTTCTTC. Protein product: CASSSATGTRTYNEQFF.

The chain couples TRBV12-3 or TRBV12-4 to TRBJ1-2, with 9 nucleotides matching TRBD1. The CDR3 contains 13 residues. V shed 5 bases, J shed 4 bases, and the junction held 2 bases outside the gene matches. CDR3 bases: TGTGCCAGCAGTGGGGACAGGGTCTATGGCTACACCTTC. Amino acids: CASSGDRVYGYTF.

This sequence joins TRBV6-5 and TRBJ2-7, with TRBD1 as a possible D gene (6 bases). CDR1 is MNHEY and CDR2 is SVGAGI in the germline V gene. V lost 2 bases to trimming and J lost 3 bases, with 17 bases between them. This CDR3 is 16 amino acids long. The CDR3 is CASSYETGPTIYEQYF. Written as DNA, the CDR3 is TGTGCCAGCAGTTACGAGACAGGTCCGACCATCTACGAGCAGTACTTC.

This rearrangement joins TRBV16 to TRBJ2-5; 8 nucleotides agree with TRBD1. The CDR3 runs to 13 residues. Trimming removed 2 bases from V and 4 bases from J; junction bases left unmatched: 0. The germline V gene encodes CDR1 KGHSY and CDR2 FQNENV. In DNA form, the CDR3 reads TGTGCCAGCAGCCAAACAGGGGGAGAGACCCAGTACTTC. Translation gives CASSQTGGETQYF.

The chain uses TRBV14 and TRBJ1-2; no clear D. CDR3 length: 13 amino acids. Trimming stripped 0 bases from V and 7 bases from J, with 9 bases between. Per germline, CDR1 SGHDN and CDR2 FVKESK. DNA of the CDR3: TGTGCCAGCAGCCAAGAGGGCATTGGTGGCTACACCTTC. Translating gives CASSQEGIGGYTF.

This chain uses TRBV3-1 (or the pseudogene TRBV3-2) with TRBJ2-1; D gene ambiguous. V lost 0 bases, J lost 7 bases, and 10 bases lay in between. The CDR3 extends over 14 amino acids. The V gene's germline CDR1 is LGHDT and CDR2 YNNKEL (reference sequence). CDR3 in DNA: TGTGCCAGCAGCCAAGACTCGAGTCTAAATGAGCAGTTCTTC. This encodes CASSQDSSLNEQFF.

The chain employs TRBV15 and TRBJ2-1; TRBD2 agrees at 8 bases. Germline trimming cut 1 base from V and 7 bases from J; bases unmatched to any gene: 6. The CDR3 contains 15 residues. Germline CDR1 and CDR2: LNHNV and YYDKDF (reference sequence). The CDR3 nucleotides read TGTGCCACCAGCAGAGTAGCGGGAACGAGGAATGAGCAGTTCTTC. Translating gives CATSRVAGTRNEQFF.

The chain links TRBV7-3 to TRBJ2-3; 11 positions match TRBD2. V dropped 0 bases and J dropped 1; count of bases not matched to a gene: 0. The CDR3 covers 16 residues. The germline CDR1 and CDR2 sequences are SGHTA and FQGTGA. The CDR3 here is CASSLTSGRGTDTQYF. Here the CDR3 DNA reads TGTGCCAGCAGCTTAACTAGCGGGAGGGGCACAGATACGCAGTATTTT.

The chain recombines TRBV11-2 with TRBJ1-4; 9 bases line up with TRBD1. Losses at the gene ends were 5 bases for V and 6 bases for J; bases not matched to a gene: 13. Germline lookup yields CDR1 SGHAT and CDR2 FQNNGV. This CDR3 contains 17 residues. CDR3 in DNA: TGTGCCAGCAGCCGGGGGGGGACAGGGCTATTGTATGAAAAACTGTTTTTT. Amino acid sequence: CASSRGGTGLLYEKLFF.

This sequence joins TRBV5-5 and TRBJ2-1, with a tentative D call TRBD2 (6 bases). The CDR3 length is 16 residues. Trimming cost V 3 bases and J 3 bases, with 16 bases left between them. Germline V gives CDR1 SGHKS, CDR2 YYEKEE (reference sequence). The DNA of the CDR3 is TGTGCCAGCAGCTCGCCTTCGGGACTCATCTACAATGAGCAGTTCTTC. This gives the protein CASSSPSGLIYNEQFF. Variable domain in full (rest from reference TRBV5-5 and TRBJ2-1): DAGVTQSPTHLIKTRGQQVTLRCSPISGHKSVSWYQQVLGQGPQFIFQYYEKEERGRGNFPDRFSARQFPNYSSELNVNALLLGDSALYLCASSSPSGLIYNEQFFGPGTRLTVL.

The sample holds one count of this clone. CDR3 DNA sequence: TGTGCCAGTACCTTGGGACAGGCGATTAATGAAAAACTGTTTTTT. This gives the protein CASTLGQAINEKLFF. This chain links TRBV19 with TRBJ1-4; TRBD1 matches at 8 bases. The germline gives CDR1 LNHDA, CDR2 SQIVND (reference sequence). This CDR3 has 15 residues. The V segment lost 7 bases and the J segment 4 bases; nucleotides outside the gene matches: 8.

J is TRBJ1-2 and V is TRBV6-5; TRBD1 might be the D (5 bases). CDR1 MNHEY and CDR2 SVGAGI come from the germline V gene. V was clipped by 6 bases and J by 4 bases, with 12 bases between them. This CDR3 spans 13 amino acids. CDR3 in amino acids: CASSSDSFYGYTF. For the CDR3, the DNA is TGTGCCAGCAGCAGCGACAGCTTCTATGGCTACACCTTC.

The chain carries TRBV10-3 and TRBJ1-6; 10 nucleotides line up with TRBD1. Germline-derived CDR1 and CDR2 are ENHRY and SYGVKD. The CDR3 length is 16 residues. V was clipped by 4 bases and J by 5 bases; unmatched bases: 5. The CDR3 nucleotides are TGTGCCATCAGTGTATCGGACAGGGGGAATAATTCACCCCTCCACTTT. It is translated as CAISVSDRGNNSPLHF.

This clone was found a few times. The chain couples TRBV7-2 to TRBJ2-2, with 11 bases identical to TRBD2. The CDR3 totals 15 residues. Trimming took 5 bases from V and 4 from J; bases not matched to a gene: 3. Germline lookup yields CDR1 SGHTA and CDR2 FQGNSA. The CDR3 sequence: CASSRTSGSTGELFF. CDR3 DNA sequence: TGTGCCAGCAGCCGTACTAGCGGGAGCACCGGGGAGCTGTTTTTT.

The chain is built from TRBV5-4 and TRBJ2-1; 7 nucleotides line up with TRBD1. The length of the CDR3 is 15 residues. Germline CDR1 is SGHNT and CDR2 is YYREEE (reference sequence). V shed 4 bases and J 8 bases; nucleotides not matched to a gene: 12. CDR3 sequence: CASSGNPTGLDEQFF. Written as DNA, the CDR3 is TGTGCCAGCAGCGGAAACCCGACAGGGCTCGATGAGCAGTTCTTC.

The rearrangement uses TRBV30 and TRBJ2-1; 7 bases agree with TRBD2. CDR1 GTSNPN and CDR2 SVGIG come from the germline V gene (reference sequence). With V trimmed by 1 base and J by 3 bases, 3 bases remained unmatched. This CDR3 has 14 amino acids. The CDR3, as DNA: TGTGCCTGGAGTGATGGGGACTACTACAATGAGCAGTTCTTC. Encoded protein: CAWSDGDYYNEQFF.

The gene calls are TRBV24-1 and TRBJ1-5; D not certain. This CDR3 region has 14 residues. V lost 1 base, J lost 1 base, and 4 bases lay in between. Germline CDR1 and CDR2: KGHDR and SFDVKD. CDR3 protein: CATSDFLSNQPQHF. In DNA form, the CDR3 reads TGTGCCACCAGTGATTTTTTAAGCAATCAGCCCCAGCATTTT.

The CDR3 coding sequence is TGTGCCAGCAGCTCAGATAGGCGGGCCCTCCACTTT. Protein: CASSSDRRALHF. The chain joins TRBV5-5 to TRBJ1-6; no definite D call. V lost 3 bases to trimming and J lost 14 bases, with 12 bases between them. Germline CDR1 and CDR2: SGHKS and YYEKEE (reference sequence). The CDR3 is 12 amino acids.

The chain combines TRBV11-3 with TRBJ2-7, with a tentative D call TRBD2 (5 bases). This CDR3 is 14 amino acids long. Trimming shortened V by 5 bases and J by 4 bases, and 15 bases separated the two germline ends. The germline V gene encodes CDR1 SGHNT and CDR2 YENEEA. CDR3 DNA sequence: TGTGCCAGCAGCCCCGGCGGGTCCGTTTACGAGCAGTACTTC. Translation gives CASSPGGSVYEQYF. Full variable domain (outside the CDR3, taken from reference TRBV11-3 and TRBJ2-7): EAGVVQSPRYKIIEKKQPVAFWCNPISGHNTLYWYLQNLGQGPELLIRYENEEAVDDSQLPKDRFSAERLKGVDSTLKIQPAELGDSAVYLCASSPGGSVYEQYFGPGTRLTVT.